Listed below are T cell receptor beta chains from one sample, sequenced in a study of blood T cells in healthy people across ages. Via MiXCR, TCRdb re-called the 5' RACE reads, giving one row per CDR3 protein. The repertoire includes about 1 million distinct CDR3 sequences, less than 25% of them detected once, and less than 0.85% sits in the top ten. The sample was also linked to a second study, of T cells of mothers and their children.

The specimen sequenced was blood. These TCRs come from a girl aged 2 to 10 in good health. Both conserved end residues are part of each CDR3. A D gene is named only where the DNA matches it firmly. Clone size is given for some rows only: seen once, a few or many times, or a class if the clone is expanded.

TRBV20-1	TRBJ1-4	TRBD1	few	TGCAGTGCTAGACCACGGACAGGGGGCGGACGGGGAAAACTGTTTTTT	CSARPRTGGGRGKLFF
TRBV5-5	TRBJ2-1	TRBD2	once	TGTGCCAGCAGCCTTTTTGCCCTAGCGGGAGGAGTGGCTAATGAGCAGTTCTTC	CASSLFALAGGVANEQFF
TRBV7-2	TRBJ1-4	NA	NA	TGTGCCAGCAGCCCCCGGGTAGGGGCTAATGAAAAACTGTTTTTT	CASSPRVGANEKLFF
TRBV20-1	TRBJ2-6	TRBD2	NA	TGCAGTGCACCCCGCCCTAGCGGGAAGAGGTGGGCCAACGTCCTGACTTTC	CSAPRPSGKRWANVLTF
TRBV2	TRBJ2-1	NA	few	TGTGCCAGCACCTTTACCCTAGGCATTGAGCAGTTCTTC	CASTFTLGIEQFF
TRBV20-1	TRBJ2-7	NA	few	TGCAGTGCTCCGGGTGGTTACGAGCAGTACTTC	CSAPGGYEQYF
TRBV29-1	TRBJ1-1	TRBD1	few	TGCAGCACCCTTAACAGGGGGAGCACTGAAGCTTTCTTT	CSTLNRGSTEAFF
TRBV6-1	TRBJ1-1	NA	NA	TGTGCCAGCAGTGACCAAGGGTACACTGAAGCTTTCTTT	CASSDQGYTEAFF
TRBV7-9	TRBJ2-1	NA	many	TGTGCCAGCAGTGGAGAGCAGTTCTTC	CASSGEQFF
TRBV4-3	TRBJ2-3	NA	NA	TGCGCCAGCACCCTTGAATACGGGGCAAGGGGCACAGATACGCAGTATTTT	CASTLEYGARGTDTQYF
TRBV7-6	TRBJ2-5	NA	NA	TGTGCCAGCAGCTTCCTGTTGGGTCAAGACACCCAGTACTTC	CASSFLLGQDTQYF
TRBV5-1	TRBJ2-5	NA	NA	TGCGCCAGCAGCACGGATCCAGTCGAGACCCAGTACTTC	CASSTDPVETQYF
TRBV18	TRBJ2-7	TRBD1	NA	TGTGCCAGCTCACAAACGACAGGGTGGCACGAGCAGTACTTC	CASSQTTGWHEQYF
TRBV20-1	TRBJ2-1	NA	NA	TGCAGTGTTCAGACTGGTTCCACACCCAATGAGCAGTTCTTC	CSVQTGSTPNEQFF
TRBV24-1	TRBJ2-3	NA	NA	TGTGCCACCAGTGATTTGTACACAGATACGCAGTATTTT	CATSDLYTDTQYF
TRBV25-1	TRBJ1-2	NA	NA	TGTGCCAGCAGTGAATTGGACAGCTATGGCTACACCTTC	CASSELDSYGYTF
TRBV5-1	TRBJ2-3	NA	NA	TGCGCCAGCAGTCACCTACTCGGGAATAAGCTCCCAGATACGCAGTATTTT	CASSHLLGNKLPDTQYF
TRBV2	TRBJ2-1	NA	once	TGTGCCAGCAGTGAAGTGTTAGCGGACAATGAGCAGTTCTTC	CASSEVLADNEQFF
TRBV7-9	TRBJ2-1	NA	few	TGTGCCAGCAGCTTAGTCTCCTCTGAGCAGTTCTTC	CASSLVSSEQFF
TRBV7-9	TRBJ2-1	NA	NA	TGTGCCAGCAGCTCAGCAGGGACTTCCTACAATGAGCAGTTCTTC	CASSSAGTSYNEQFF
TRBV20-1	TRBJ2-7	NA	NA	TGCAGTGCCACGCAGGGTTACGAGCAGTACTTC	CSATQGYEQYF
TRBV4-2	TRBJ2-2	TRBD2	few	TGTGCCAGCAGCCACCACTTAGCGGGACCGACCGGGGAGCTGTTTTTT	CASSHHLAGPTGELFF
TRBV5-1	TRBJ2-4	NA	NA	TGCGCCAGCAGCCAGAGTGACTACCCCAAAAACATTCAGTACTTC	CASSQSDYPKNIQYF
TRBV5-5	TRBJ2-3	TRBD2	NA	TGTGCCAGCACCTTGGGGACTAACGCAGATACGCAGTATTTT	CASTLGTNADTQYF
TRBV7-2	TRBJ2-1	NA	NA	TGTGCCAGCAGCCCGGACAGTCCGACCTACAATGAGCAGTTCTTC	CASSPDSPTYNEQFF
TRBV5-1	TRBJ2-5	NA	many	TGCGCCAGCAGCTTGGCCTTGGCGGGAGAGACCCAGTACTTC	CASSLALAGETQYF
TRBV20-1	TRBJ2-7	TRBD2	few	TGCAGTGCTTGGGGACTAGCGGGAGTGAGCTCCTACGAGCAGTACTTC	CSAWGLAGVSSYEQYF
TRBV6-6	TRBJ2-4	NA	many	TGTGCCAGCAGTTACTCGCTCTCACAGTACTTC	CASSYSLSQYF
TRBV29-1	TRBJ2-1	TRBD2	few	TGCAGCGCCCTTAAGCGGGGGGAGTACAATGAGCAGTTCTTC	CSALKRGEYNEQFF
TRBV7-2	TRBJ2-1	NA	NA	TGTGCCAGCAGCCCCGGACCTGACTACAATGAGCAGTTCTTC	CASSPGPDYNEQFF
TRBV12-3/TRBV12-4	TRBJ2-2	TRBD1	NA	TGTGCCAGCAGCCCGGGCGACAGGGACGGCGGGGAGCTGTTTTTT	CASSPGDRDGGELFF
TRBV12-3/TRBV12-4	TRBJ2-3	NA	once	TGTGCCAGCAGTCCGCCCAGAAACAGGGCAGATACGCAGTATTTT	CASSPPRNRADTQYF
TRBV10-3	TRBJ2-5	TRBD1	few	TGTGCCATCAGTGAGACAGGGGGGACCCTAGAGACCCAGTACTTC	CAISETGGTLETQYF
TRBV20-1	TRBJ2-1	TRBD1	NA	TGCAGTGCTAGAGGAGGGGGCGGCGGAATCTCCTACAATGAGCAGTTCTTC	CSARGGGGGISYNEQFF
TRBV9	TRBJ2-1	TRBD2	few	TGTGCCAGCAGCTTCAGCGGGGGCCGTTACAATGAGCAGTTCTTC	CASSFSGGRYNEQFF
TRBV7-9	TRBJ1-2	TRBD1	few	TGTGCCAGCAGCTTAAGTCTGGGACAGGGGGCAGGAGGCTACACCTTC	CASSLSLGQGAGGYTF
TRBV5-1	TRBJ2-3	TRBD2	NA	TGCGCCAGCAGCCAATATAACATAGCGGGGGGCGGAACTGATACGCAGTATTTT	CASSQYNIAGGGTDTQYF
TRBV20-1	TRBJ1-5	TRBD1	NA	TGCAGTGCTTGGGGACAGGGGCGTGAGTCGGGTAATCAGCCCCAGCATTTT	CSAWGQGRESGNQPQHF
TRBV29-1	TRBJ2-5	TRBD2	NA	TGCAGCGTGATACTAGCGGGAGGAGGGGAGACCCAGTACTTC	CSVILAGGGETQYF
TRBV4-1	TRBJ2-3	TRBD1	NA	TGCGCCAGCAGCCGACAACCGGGACAGGGAAGGACAGATACGCAGTATTTT	CASSRQPGQGRTDTQYF
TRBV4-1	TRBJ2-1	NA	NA	TGCGCCAGCAGCCAAGAAGGGGTCCCAGATGAGCAGTTCTTC	CASSQEGVPDEQFF
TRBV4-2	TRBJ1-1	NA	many	TGTGCCAGCAGCCAAGATCCCACCGAAGCTTTCTTT	CASSQDPTEAFF
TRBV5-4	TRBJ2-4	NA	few	TGTGCCAGCAGCGGAGATACGCAGGGACGGTACATTCAGTACTTC	CASSGDTQGRYIQYF
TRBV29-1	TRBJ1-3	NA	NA	TGCAGCGTTGCTGGACGTTCCTCTGGAGACACCATATATTTT	CSVAGRSSGDTIYF
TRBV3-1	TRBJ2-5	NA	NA	TGTGCCAGCAGCCATCTAAGGGAGACCCAAGAGACCCAGTACTTC	CASSHLRETQETQYF
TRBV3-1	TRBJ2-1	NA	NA	TGTGCCAGCAGCCAAGTAAGGGGAGGCGCTTACAATGAGCAGTTCTTC	CASSQVRGGAYNEQFF
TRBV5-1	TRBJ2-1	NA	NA	TGCGCCGGCAGCTTGGAGGGGAGGTTCGATGAGCAGTTCTTC	CAGSLEGRFDEQFF
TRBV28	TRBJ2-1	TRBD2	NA	TGTGCCAGCAGTTCCCTCTTTAGCGGGCCCGGGGAGGGTGAGCAGTTCTTC	CASSSLFSGPGEGEQFF
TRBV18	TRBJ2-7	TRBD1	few	TGTGCCAGCTCCGGACAGGCCACCTACGAGCAGTACTTC	CASSGQATYEQYF
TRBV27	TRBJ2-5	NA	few	TGTGCCAGCAGTACTCACAGGGTCGAGACCCAGTACTTC	CASSTHRVETQYF
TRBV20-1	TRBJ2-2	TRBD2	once	TGCAGTGCTGGACAGCGGGGGGCCCCTACCGGGGAGCTGTTTTTT	CSAGQRGAPTGELFF
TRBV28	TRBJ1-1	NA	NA	TGTGCCAGCAGCAATCTCTCGTTTACTCGGAGCACTGAAGCTTTCTTT	CASSNLSFTRSTEAFF
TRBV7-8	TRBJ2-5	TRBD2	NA	TGTGCCAGCAGCTTAGCGCGGGGGGCGCGGGAGACCCAGTACTTC	CASSLARGARETQYF
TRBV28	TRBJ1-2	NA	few	TGTGCCAGCAGTTTTGTCAGCACAGGTGACTATGGCTACACCTTC	CASSFVSTGDYGYTF
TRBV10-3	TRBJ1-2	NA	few	TGTGCCATCAGTGAGTCTCCAGTGGCGGATGGCTACACCTTC	CAISESPVADGYTF
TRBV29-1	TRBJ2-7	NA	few	TGCAGCGTTGAAGAGGCGACTCTTGACGAGCAGTACTTC	CSVEEATLDEQYF
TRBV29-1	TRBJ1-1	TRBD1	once	TGCAGCGTTTCTCCCCGGACAGGGTGGATGAACACTGAAGCTTTCTTT	CSVSPRTGWMNTEAFF
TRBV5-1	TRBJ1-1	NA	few	TGCGCCAGCAGCTTGCATACAGGGACCACTGAAGCTTTCTTT	CASSLHTGTTEAFF
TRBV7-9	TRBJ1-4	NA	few	TGTGCCAGCAGCTTACTGGGGGCAAGTGAAAAACTGTTTTTT	CASSLLGASEKLFF
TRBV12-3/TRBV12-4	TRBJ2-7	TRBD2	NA	TGTGCCAGCAGCGTTAGCGGGAGGGCCCCCTACGAGCAGTACTTC	CASSVSGRAPYEQYF